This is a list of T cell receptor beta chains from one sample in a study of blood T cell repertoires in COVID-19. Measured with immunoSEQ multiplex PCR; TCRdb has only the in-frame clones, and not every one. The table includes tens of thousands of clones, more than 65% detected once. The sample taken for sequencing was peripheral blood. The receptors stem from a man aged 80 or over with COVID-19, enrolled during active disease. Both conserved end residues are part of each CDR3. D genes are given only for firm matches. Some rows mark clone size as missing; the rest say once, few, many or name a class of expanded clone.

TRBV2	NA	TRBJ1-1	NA	CASSPMAEAFF	TGTGCCAGCAGTCCTATGGCTGAAGCTTTCTTT
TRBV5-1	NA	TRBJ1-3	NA	CASSHGGRDTIYF	TGCGCCAGCAGCCACGGAGGGAGGGACACCATATATTTT
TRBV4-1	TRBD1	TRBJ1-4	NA	CASSKLTGEYEKLFF	TGCGCCAGCAGCAAACTGACAGGGGAATATGAAAAACTGTTTTTT
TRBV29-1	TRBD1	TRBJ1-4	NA	CSVDEGAPGEKLFF	TGCAGCGTGGACGAGGGGGCGCCGGGTGAAAAACTGTTTTTT
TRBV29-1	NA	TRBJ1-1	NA	CSVGRTEAFF	TGCAGCGTTGGTCGCACTGAAGCTTTCTTT
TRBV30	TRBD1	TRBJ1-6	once	CAWNLGQGNSPLHF	TGTGCCTGGAACCTGGGACAGGGGAATTCACCCCTCCACTTT
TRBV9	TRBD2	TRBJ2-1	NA	CASSTAGTRSEQFF	TGTGCCAGCAGCACGGCCGGGACTAGGAGTGAGCAGTTCTTC
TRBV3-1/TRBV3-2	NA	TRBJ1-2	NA	CASSQKRAASGYTF	TGTGCCAGCAGCCAAAAGAGGGCGGCCTCTGGCTACACCTTC
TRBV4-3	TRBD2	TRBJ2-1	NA	CASSPGLAGGPGNEQFF	TGCGCCAGCAGCCCCGGACTAGCGGGAGGGCCTGGGAATGAGCAGTTCTTC
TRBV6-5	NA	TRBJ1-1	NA	CASSSGGGTEAFF	TGTGCCAGCAGTTCGGGGGGCGGCACTGAAGCTTTCTTT